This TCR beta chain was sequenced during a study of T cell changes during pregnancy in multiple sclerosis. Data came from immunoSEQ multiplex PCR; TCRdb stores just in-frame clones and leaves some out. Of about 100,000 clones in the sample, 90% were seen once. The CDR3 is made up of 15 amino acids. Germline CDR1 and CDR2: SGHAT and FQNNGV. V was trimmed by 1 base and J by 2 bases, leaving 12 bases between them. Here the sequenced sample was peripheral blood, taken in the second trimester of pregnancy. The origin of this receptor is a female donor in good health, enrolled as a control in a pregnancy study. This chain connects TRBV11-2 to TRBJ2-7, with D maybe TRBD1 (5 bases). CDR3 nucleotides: TGTGCCAGCAGCTTAGGCACAGGACCCACCTACGAGCAGTACTTC. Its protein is CASSLGTGPTYEQYF.